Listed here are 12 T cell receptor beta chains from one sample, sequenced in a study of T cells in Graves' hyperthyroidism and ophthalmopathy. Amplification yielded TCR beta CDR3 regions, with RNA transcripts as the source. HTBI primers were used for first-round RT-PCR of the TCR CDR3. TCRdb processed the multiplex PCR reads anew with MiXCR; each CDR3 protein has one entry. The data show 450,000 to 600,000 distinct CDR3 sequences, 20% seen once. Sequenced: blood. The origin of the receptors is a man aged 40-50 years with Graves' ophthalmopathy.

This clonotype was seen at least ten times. CDR3 residues: CASSQSGRPDTQYF. The CDR3 DNA sequence: TGCGCCAGCAGCCAGAGCGGGAGGCCAGATACGCAGTATTTT. The chain is built from TRBV5-1 and TRBJ2-3, with 9 bases identical to TRBD2. This CDR3 region has 14 residues. Per the germline V gene, CDR1 is SGHRS and CDR2 is YFSETQ. The V and J ends lost 4 bases and 4 bases, in that order; junction bases with no gene match: 4.

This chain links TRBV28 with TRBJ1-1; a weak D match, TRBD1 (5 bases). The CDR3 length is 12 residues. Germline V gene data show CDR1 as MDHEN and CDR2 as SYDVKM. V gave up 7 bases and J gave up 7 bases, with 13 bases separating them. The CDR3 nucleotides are TGTGCCAGCACCGCATGGGGGGATGAAGCTTTCTTT. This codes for CASTAWGDEAFF. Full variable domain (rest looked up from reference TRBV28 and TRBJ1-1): DVKVTQSSRYLVKRTGEKVFLECVQDMDHENMFWYRQDPGLGLRLIYFSYDVKMKEKGDIPEGYSVSREKKERFSLILESASTNQTSMYLCASTAWGDEAFFGQGTRLTVV.

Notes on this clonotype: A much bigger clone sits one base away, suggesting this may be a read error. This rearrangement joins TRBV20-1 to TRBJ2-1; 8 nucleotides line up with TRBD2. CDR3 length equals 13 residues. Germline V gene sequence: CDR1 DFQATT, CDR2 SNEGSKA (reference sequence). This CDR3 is CNARGSGSNEQFF. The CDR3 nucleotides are TGCAATGCTAGAGGGAGCGGGAGTAATGAGCAGTTCTTC.

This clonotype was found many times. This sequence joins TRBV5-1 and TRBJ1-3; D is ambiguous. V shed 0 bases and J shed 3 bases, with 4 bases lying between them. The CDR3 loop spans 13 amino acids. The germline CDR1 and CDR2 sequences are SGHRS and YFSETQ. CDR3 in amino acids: CASSLADGNTIYF. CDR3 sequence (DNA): TGCGCCAGCAGCTTGGCGGATGGAAACACCATATATTTT.

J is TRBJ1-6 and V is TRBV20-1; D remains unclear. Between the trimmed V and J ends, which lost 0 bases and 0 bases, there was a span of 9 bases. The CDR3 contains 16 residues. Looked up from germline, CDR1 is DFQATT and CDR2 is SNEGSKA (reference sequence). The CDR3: CSARDMGSSYNSPLHF. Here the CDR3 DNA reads TGCAGTGCTAGAGATATGGGGAGCTCCTATAATTCACCCCTCCACTTT.

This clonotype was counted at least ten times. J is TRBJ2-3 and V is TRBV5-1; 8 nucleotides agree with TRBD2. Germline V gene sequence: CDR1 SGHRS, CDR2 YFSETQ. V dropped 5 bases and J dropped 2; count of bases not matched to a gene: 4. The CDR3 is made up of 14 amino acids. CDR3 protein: CASRRGRNTDTQYF. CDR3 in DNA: TGCGCCAGCAGGCGCGGGAGGAACACAGATACGCAGTATTTT.

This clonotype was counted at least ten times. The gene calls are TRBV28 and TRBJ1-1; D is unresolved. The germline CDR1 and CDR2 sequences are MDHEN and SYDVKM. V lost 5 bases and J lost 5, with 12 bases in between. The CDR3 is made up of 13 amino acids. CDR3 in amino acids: CASSHPRATEAFF. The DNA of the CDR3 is TGTGCCAGCAGTCACCCTCGAGCAACTGAAGCTTTCTTT.

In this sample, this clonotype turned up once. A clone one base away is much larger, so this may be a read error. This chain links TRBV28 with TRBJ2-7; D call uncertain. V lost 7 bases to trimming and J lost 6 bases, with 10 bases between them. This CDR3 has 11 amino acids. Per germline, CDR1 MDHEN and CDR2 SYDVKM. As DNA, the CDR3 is TGTGCCAGCATTGTGGTCGGCGAGCAGTACTTC. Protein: CASIVVGEQYF. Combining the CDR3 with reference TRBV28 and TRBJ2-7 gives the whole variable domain DVKVTQSSRYLVKRTGEKVFLECVQDMDHENMFWYRQDPGLGLRLIYFSYDVKMKEKGDIPEGYSVSREKKERFSLILESASTNQTSMYLCASIVVGEQYFGPGTRLTVT.

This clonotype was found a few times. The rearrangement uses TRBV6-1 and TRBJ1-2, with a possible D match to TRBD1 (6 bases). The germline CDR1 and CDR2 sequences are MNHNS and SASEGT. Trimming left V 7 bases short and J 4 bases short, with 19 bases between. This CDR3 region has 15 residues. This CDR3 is CASTSDRGGPYGYTF. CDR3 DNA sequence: TGTGCCAGCACCTCCGATAGAGGGGGGCCCTATGGCTACACCTTC.

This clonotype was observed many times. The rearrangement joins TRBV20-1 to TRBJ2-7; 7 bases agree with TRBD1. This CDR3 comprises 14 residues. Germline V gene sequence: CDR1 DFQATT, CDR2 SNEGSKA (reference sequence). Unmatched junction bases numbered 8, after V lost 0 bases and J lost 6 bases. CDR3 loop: CSARDLNRGGEQYF. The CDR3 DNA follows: TGCAGTGCTAGAGATCTTAACAGGGGTGGCGAGCAGTACTTC.

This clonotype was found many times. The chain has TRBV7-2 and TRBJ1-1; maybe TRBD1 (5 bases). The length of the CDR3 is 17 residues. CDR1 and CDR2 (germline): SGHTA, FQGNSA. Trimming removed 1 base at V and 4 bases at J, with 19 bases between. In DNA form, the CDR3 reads TGTGCCAGCAGCTTAGATCGTCAGGGCCCGCTGGGCACTGAAGCTTTCTTT. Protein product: CASSLDRQGPLGTEAFF.

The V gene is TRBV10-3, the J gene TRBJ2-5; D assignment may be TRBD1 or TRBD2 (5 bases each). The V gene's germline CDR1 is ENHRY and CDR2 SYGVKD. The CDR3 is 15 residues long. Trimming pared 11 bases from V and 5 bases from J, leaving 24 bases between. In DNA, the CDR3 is TGTGCCGCTCGTGGGGTAACAGGCCCGGGGGAGACCCAGTACTTC. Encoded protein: CAARGVTGPGETQYF.